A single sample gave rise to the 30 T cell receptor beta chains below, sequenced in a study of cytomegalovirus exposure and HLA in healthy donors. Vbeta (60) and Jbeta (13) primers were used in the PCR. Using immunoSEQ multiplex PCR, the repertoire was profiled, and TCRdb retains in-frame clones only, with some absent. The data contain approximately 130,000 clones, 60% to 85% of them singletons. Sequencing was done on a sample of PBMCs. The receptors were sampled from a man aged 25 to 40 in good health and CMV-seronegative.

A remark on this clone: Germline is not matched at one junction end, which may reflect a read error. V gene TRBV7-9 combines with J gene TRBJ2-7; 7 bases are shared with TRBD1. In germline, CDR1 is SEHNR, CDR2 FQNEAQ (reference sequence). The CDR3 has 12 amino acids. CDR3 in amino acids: CSSSQQGYEQYF. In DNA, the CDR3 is TGTTCCAGCAGTCAACAGGGGTACGAGCAGTACTTC.

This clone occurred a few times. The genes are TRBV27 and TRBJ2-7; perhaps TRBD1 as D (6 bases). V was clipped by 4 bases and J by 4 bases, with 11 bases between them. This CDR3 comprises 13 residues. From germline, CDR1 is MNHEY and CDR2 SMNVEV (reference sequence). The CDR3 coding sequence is TGTGCCAGCAGTTCTGGGGGCGGGTACGAGCAGTACTTC. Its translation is CASSSGGGYEQYF.

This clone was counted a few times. The DNA of the CDR3 is TGTGCCAGCAGAGATGGGGGCCCTCAGCCCCAGCATTTT. Encoded protein: CASRDGGPQPQHF. This rearrangement joins TRBV2 to TRBJ1-5, with D possibly being TRBD1 (6 bases). This CDR3 has 13 amino acids. Deletions cut 6 bases from V and 6 bases from J, with 12 bases between. Germline loops: CDR1 SNHLY, CDR2 FYNNEI.

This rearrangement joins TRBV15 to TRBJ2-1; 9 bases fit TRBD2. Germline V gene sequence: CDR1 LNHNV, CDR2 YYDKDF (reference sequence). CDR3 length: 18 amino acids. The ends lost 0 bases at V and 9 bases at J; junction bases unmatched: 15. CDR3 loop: CATSRDPVGTSFIGEQFF. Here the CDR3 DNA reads TGTGCCACCAGCAGAGATCCTGTAGGGACTAGCTTCATTGGTGAGCAGTTCTTC.

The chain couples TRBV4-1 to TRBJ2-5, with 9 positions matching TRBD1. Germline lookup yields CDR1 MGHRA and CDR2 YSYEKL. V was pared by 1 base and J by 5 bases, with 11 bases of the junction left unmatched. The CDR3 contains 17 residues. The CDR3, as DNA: TGCGCCAGCAGCCAAGGAGACAGGGGGAGGGTTCGGGAGACCCAGTACTTC. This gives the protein CASSQGDRGRVRETQYF.

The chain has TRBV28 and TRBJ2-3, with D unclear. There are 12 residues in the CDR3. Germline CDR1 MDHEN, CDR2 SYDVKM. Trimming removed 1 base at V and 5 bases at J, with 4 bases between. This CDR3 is CASSLSRDTQYF. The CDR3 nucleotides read TGTGCCAGCAGTTTATCCAGAGATACGCAGTATTTT.

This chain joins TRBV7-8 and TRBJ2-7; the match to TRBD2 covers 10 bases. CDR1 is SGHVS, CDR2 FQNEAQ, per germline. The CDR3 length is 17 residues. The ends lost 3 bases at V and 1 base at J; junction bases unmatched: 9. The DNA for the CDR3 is TGTGCCAGCAGCTTTTGGGCTAGCGGGAGTACGTCCTACGAGCAGTACTTC. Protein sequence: CASSFWASGSTSYEQYF.

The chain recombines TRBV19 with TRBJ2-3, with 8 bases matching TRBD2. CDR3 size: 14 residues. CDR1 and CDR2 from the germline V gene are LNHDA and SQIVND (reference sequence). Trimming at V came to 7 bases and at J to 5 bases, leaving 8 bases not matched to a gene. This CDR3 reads CASKSPGLVDTQYF. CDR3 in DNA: TGTGCCAGTAAGTCCCCGGGACTAGTAGATACGCAGTATTTT.

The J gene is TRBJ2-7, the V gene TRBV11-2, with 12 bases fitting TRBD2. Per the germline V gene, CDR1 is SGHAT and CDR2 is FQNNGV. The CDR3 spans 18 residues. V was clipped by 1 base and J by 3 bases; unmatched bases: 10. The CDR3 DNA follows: TGTGCCAGCAGCTTAGCCCTAGCCCCGGGACTAGCGGGCTACGAGCAGTACTTC. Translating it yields CASSLALAPGLAGYEQYF.

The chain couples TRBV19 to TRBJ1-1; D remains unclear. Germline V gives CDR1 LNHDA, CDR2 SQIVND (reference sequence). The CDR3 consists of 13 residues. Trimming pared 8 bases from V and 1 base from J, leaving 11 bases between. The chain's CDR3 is CASGSRENTEAFF. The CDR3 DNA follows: TGTGCCAGTGGGAGTCGGGAGAACACTGAAGCTTTCTTT.

For the CDR3, the DNA is TGTGCCAGCAGGGGAGGTAGAGGGGGCAATCAGCCCCAGCATTTT. Its protein is CASRGGRGGNQPQHF. V gene TRBV2 combines with J gene TRBJ1-5, with D perhaps matching TRBD1 (5 bases). V was clipped by 6 bases and J by 2 bases, with 14 bases between them. The CDR3 is made up of 15 amino acids. Germline values: CDR1 SNHLY, CDR2 FYNNEI.

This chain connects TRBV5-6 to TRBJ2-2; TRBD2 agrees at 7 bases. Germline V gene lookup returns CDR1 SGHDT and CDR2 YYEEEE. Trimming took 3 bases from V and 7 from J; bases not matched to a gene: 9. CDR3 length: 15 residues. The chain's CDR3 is CASSYETGRSGELFF. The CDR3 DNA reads TGTGCCAGCAGCTATGAAACCGGGAGGAGCGGGGAGCTGTTTTTT.

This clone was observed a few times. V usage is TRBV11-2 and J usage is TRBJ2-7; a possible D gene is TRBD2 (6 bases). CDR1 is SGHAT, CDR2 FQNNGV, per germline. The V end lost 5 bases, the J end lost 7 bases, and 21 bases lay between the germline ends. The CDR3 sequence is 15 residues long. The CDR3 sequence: CASSLMTGVLREQYF. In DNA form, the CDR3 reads TGTGCCAGCAGCCTCATGACGGGAGTACTAAGGGAGCAGTACTTC.

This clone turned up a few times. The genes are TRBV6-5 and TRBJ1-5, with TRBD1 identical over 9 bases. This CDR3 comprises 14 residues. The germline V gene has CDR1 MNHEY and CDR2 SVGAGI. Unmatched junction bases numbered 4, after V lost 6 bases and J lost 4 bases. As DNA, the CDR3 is TGTGCCAGCAGCGAGGGACAGGGAAATCAGCCCCAGCATTTT. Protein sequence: CASSEGQGNQPQHF.

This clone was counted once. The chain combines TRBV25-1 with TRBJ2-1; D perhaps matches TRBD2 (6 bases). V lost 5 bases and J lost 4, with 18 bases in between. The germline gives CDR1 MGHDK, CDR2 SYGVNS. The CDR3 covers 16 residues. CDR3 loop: CASSQGTGAIYNEQFF. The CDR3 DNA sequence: TGTGCCAGCAGTCAGGGTACGGGAGCAATATACAATGAGCAGTTCTTC.

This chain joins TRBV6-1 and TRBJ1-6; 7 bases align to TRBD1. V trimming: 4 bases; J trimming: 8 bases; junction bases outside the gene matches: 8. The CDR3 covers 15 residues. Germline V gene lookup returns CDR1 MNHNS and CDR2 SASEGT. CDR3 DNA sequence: TGTGCCAGCAGTGCGAGACAGGGCGGGCATTCACCCCTCCACTTT. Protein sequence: CASSARQGGHSPLHF.

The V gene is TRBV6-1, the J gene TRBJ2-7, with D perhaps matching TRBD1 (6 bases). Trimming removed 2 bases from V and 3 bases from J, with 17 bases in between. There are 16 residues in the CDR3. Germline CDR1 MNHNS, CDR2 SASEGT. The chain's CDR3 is CASSEMTGGFLYEQYF. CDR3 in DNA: TGTGCCAGCAGTGAAATGACAGGCGGTTTTCTCTACGAGCAGTACTTC.

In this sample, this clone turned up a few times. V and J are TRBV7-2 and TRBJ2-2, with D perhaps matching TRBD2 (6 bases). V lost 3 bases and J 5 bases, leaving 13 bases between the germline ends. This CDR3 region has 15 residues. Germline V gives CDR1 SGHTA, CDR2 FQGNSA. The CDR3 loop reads CASSFQVGGTGELFF. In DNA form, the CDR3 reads TGTGCCAGCAGCTTCCAGGTGGGGGGAACCGGGGAGCTGTTTTTT.

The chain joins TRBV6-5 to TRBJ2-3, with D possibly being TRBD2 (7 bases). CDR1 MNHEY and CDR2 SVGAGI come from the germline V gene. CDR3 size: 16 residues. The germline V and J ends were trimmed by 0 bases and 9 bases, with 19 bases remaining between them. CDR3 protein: CASSYSRGGGGGTQYF. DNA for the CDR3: TGTGCCAGCAGTTACTCGAGAGGGGGGGGTGGGGGGACGCAGTATTTT.

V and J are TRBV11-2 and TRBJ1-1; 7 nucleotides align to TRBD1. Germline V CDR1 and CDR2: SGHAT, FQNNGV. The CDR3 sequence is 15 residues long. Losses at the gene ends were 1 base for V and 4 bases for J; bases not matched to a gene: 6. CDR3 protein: CASSLAGGLVTEAFF. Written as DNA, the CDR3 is TGTGCCAGCAGCTTAGCAGGGGGTTTAGTCACTGAAGCTTTCTTT.

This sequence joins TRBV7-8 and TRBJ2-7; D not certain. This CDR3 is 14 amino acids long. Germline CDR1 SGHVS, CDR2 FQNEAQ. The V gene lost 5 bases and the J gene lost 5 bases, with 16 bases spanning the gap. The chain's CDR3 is CASSNSGALNEQYF. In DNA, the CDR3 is TGTGCCAGCAGCAATAGTGGAGCCTTGAACGAGCAGTACTTC. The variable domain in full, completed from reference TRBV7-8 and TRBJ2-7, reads GAGVSQSPRYKVAKRGQDVALRCDPISGHVSLFWYQQALGQGPEFLTYFQNEAQLDKSGLPSDRFFAERPEGSVSTLKIQRTQQEDSAVYLCASSNSGALNEQYFGPGTRLTVT.

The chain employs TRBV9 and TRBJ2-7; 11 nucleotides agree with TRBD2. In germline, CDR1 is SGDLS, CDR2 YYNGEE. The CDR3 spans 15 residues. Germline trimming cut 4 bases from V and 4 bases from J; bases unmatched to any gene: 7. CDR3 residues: CASSPRGTSGYEQYF. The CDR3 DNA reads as TGTGCCAGCAGCCCTAGGGGGACTAGCGGTTACGAGCAGTACTTC.

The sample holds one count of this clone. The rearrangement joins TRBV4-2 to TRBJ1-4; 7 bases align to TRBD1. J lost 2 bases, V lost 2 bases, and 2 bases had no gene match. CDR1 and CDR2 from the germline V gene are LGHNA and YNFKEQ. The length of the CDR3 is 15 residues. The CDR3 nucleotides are TGTGCCAGCAGCCAATTACAGGGGACTAATGAAAAACTGTTTTTT. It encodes CASSQLQGTNEKLFF.

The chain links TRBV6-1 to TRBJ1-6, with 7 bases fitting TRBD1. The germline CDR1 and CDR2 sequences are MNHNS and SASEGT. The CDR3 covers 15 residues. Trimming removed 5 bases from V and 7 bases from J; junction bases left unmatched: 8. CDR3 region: CASSPRQGSNSPLHF. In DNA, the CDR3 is TGTGCCAGCAGTCCCCGACAGGGCAGCAATTCACCCCTCCACTTT.

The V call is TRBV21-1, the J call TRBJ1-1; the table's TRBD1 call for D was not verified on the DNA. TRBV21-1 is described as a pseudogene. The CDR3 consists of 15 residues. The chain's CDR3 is CASSLNLGQDTEAFF. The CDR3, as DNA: TGTGCCAGCAGCCTAAACTTGGGACAGGACACTGAAGCTTTCTTT.

CDR3 sequence (DNA): TGTGCCATCAGGGGAGGGAACTATGGCTACACCTTC. Protein: CAIRGGNYGYTF. The V and J genes are TRBV10-3 and TRBJ1-2; no definite D call. Germline CDR1 and CDR2: ENHRY and SYGVKD. The CDR3 totals 12 residues. Trimming took 6 bases from V and 2 from J, leaving 7 bases between them.

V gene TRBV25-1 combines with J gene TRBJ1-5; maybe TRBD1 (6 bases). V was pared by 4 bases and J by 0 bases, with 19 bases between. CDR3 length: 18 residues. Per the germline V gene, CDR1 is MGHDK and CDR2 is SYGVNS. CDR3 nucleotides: TGTGCCAGCAGTGTCCAGGGGAACGGGGTTTATAGCAATCAGCCCCAGCATTTT. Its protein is CASSVQGNGVYSNQPQHF. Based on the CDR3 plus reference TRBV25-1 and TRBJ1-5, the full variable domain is EADIYQTPRYLVIGTGKKITLECSQTMGHDKMYWYQQDPGMELHLIHYSYGVNSTEKGDLSSESTVSRIRTEHFPLTLESARPSHTSQYLCASSVQGNGVYSNQPQHFGDGTRLSIL.

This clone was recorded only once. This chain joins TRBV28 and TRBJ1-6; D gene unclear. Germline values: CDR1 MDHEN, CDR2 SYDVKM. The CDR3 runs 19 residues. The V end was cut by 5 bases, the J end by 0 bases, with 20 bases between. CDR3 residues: CASSPWRARSDSYNSPLHF. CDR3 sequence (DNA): TGTGCCAGCAGTCCCTGGAGAGCTAGAAGTGACTCCTATAATTCACCCCTCCACTTT.

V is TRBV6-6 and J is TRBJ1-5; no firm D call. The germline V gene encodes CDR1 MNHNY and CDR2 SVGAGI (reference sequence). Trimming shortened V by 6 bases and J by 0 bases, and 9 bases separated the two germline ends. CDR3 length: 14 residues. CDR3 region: CASRGGNSNQPQHF. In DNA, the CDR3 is TGTGCCAGCAGGGGAGGGAATAGCAATCAGCCCCAGCATTTT.

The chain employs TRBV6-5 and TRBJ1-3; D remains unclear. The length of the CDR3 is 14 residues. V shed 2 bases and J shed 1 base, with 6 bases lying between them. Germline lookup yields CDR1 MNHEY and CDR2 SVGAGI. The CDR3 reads CASSYAGSGNTIYF. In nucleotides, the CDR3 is TGTGCCAGCAGTTACGCGGGGTCTGGAAACACCATATATTTT.